What follows is one T cell receptor beta chain and its context. No antigen is known for it. Vbeta (60) and Jbeta (13) primers were used in the PCR. The repertoire was sequenced with immunoSEQ multiplex PCR; TCRdb's copy has only in-frame clones and lacks some. The table records over 150,000 clones, 75% to 85% of them present only once. This specimen belongs to a study of cytomegalovirus exposure and HLA in healthy donors. Findings and limits, study-wide: Most TCR sequences were seen very rarely across donors, but some public TCRs occurred in many. Researchers reported in a later analysis that a missense DCLRE1C variant was tied to TCR beta V- and J-gene trimming. Most TCR beta V segments were productive about 87% or about 30% of the time in an earlier analysis. From TCR beta sequences, most subjects' HLA-A and HLA-B alleles were reportedly predicted accurately.

The CDR3 is made up of 16 amino acids. V lost 0 bases and J lost 0; bases outside the gene matches: 2. CDR1 and CDR2 (germline): ENHRY, SYGVKD. This receptor was taken from a woman between 40 and 55 years old in good health and CMV-seropositive. J is TRBJ1-3 and V is TRBV10-3, with 7 bases identical to TRBD1. Sequencing was performed on PBMCs. The CDR3 DNA is TGTGCCATCAGTGAGTCGTCAGGGGGCTCTGGAAACACCATATATTTT. Translation: CAISESSGGSGNTIYF.